Sequencing of this T cell receptor beta chain was carried out in a study of blood T cell repertoires in COVID-19. At the level of the study: COVID-19 samples, acute and convalescent, were from the United States, Italy and Spain. PBMCs, B-cell-depleted T cells, or T cells provided the cDNA or gDNA that made up the material.

Authors' processing steps: Counts of nucleated cells, estimated from reference gene primer amplification, were obtained. Libraries were prepared by immunoSEQ multiplex PCR; TCRdb keeps only in-frame clonotypes and omits some of them. V and J calls and clone size are those listed in that table; D and trimming were worked out from the DNA. Of about 230,000 clones in the sample, about 85% were seen once. The ends were cut back, 3 bases at V and 0 bases at J, with 12 bases in the middle. The CDR3 has 16 amino acids. The germline gives CDR1 LNHNV, CDR2 YYDKDF (reference sequence). This clonotype was obtained from a woman younger than 30 who had recovered from COVID-19. Sequenced: peripheral blood. V and J are TRBV15 and TRBJ1-3, with D perhaps matching TRBD1 (5 bases). The CDR3 nucleotides are TGTGCCACCAGCAGCGCCGACAGCAGCTCTGGAAACACCATATATTTT. Protein sequence: CATSSADSSSGNTIYF.